This is a list of T cell receptor beta chains from one sample in a study of chemoradiotherapy in HPV16-positive cancers. The data were produced by immunoSEQ multiplex PCR, yet TCRdb's version contains in-frame clones alone and is incomplete. The sample records approximately 16,000 clones, around nine tenths being singletons. The sample here was blood, taken from a patient who underwent chemoradiotherapy. The receptors originated from a human donor with HPV-associated anogenital cancer. Both conserved end residues are part of each CDR3.

V gene: TRBV27; CDR3 protein: CASRSLVPTGELFF
V gene: TRBV19; CDR3 protein: CASTPRGGRSYNEQFF
V gene: TRBV7-9; CDR3 protein: CASSWDRYTGELFF
V gene: TRBV30; CDR3 protein: CAWSMTGGGYGYTF
V gene: TRBV11-2; CDR3 protein: CASRAGTGIYF
V gene: TRBV7-2; CDR3 protein: CASIPGAIGTTGVNEQFF
V gene: TRBV5-1; CDR3 protein: CASSPNRGSFGNEQFF
V gene: TRBV7-9; CDR3 protein: CASSPDTNYGYTF
V gene: TRBV5-6; CDR3 protein: CASSLGFGQGSYEQYF
V gene: TRBV10-3; CDR3 protein: CAISENPWGREGGYTF
V gene: TRBV6-1; CDR3 protein: CASRQGMNTEAFF
V gene: TRBV6-9; CDR3 protein: CASSYVQGGLRGYTF
V gene: TRBV10-3; CDR3 protein: CAIRPGLVEREQYF
V gene: TRBV29-1; CDR3 protein: CSVEVVWDTYNEQFF
V gene: TRBV12-5; CDR3 protein: CASGLGQNYGYTF
V gene: TRBV2; CDR3 protein: CASSLTLRLAGTSGANVLTF
V gene: TRBV11-2; CDR3 protein: CASSPTGQGYEQYF
V gene: TRBV27; CDR3 protein: CASSLGLAGNNEQFF
V gene: TRBV10-3; CDR3 protein: CAISANKGNGYTF
V gene: TRBV7-9; CDR3 protein: CASSFPGQGQDTIYF
V gene: TRBV18; CDR3 protein: CASSLDRSSDGYTF
V gene: TRBV18; CDR3 protein: CASSPGQTEAFF
V gene: TRBV19; CDR3 protein: CASRGLAEGRTDTQYF
V gene: TRBV7-3; CDR3 protein: CASSLWGQGLSDTQYF
V gene: TRBV29-1; CDR3 protein: CSGHSSGNTIYF
V gene: TRBV18; CDR3 protein: CASSPPDRALEAFF
V gene: TRBV15; CDR3 protein: CATSRDHEGPGELFF
V gene: TRBV14; CDR3 protein: CASSPDRGRVAFF
V gene: TRBV6-6; CDR3 protein: CASSYSISGGNEQFF
V gene: TRBV5-1; CDR3 protein: CASSMSSGASSYEQYF
V gene: TRBV9; CDR3 protein: CASSVVGGGDTIYF
V gene: TRBV7-3; CDR3 protein: CASSPGEGIYNEQFF
V gene: TRBV5-4; CDR3 protein: CASSAPDYGYTF
V gene: TRBV19; CDR3 protein: CASSPRQGGINEKLFF
V gene: TRBV19; CDR3 protein: CASSRQGLGSSGNTIYF
V gene: TRBV28; CDR3 protein: CASSSAGTGDSPLHF
V gene: TRBV2; CDR3 protein: CASSDLGQGVRGYTF
V gene: TRBV30; CDR3 protein: CAWSVWTSGGPKGETQYF
V gene: TRBV2; CDR3 protein: CASSGRQGVKLSNQPQHF
V gene: TRBV19; CDR3 protein: CASSREFAPGEKLFF